A single T cell receptor beta chain is shown here with its context. This clonotype was found a few times. Its specific antigen is unknown. No base-level quality is on record; no much larger clone is a single base apart. The data derive from a study of T cells after yellow fever vaccination (dated by TCRdb to between 2018 and 2021). With regard to the full study: Libraries from fractions with low cell numbers were prepared with the SMART-Seq v4 Ultra Low Input RNA kit. To track T-cell clones before and after primary and booster YFV17D yellow fever vaccination, bulk TCR alpha and beta repertoires were sequenced longitudinally. Two healthy male donors, one aged 18 to 29 and one aged 30 to 40 years, were included in the cohort. Bulk PBMC replicates and cell subsets were isolated from blood drawn at multiple timepoints before and after both primary and secondary immunization.

TCR cDNA was synthesized by 5'RACE template switching, through which a universal primer site and unique molecular identifiers were introduced. Priming of cDNA synthesis was performed from both the TCR alpha and TCR beta constant segments. Two PCR steps were used to amplify libraries, with sample barcodes and sequencing adapters being added in the second step. Libraries were sequenced on Illumina HiSeq 2500 (2x100 bp) or NovaSeq (2x150 bp). On the authors' methods: Reads were demultiplexed and collapsed into UMI consensus sequences with MIGEC, and V(D)J alignment was performed with MiXCR. Vaccine-responding clonotypes were identified with edgeR using replicate PBMC samples, with FDR below 0.01 and a log2 fold change above 5 up to day 15 being required. CD4 or CD8 identity was assigned to each bulk clonotype according to whether the clonotype was present at higher abundance in the sequenced CD4 repertoire or the sequenced CD8 repertoire. TCRdb reprocessed the public reads (quality trimming at Q25 with fastp, clone calling with MiXCR) and kept in-frame beta chains. Rows are unified per CDR3 protein, each entry keeping the most common DNA and genes. The V and J calls come from TCRdb's annotation, not from the publication. A total of over 300,000 distinct CDR3 sequences appear in this sample, about 6.9% of them only once. Jointly, the top ten make up roughly a sixth of the sample.

Clipping removes 4 bases from V and 7 bases from J, with 6 as the unmatched junction base count. The CDR3 contains 14 residues, cysteine and phenylalanine counted. Only the CDR3 region is kept as DNA, spanning 42 bases read in frame from base 1. What the study reported, not specific to this receptor: Computational filtering was needed because FACS-sorted repertoires could contain abundant contaminating clonotypes from the bulk population. Most clones expanded after primary vaccination (approximately 97% of CD4 and over 80% of CD8) were re-detected after the booster, suggesting that broad memory maintenance occurred. The study included only two donors, which limits how far the findings can be generalized. A small fraction of clonotypes appeared in both the CD4 and CD8 compartments, likely as a result of convergent recombination. The secondary T-cell response was weaker than the primary response but faster, peaking on day 5 instead of day 15.

This specimen's treatment or condition label, per the study, means: live attenuated yellow fever vaccine strain. Two biological replicates of bulk PBMCs were collected at each blood-draw timepoint. PBMCs were isolated from peripheral blood using a standard Ficoll-Paque protocol. RNA was extracted with TriZol from bulk PBMCs, CD4 and CD8 fractions, and dextramer-positive and dextramer-negative fractions. The sample here was PBMCs, taken about 41 days after the first yellow fever vaccination. This clonotype was obtained from a man between 18 and 29 years old who received the YFV17D yellow fever vaccine. The chain links TRBV12-3 or TRBV12-4 with TRBJ1-4; 7 central nucleotides agree with TRBD1. The CDR3: CASSSTGRVEKLFF. The DNA is as follows: TGTGCCAGCAGTTCGACAGGGAGGGTTGAAAAACTGTTTTTT.